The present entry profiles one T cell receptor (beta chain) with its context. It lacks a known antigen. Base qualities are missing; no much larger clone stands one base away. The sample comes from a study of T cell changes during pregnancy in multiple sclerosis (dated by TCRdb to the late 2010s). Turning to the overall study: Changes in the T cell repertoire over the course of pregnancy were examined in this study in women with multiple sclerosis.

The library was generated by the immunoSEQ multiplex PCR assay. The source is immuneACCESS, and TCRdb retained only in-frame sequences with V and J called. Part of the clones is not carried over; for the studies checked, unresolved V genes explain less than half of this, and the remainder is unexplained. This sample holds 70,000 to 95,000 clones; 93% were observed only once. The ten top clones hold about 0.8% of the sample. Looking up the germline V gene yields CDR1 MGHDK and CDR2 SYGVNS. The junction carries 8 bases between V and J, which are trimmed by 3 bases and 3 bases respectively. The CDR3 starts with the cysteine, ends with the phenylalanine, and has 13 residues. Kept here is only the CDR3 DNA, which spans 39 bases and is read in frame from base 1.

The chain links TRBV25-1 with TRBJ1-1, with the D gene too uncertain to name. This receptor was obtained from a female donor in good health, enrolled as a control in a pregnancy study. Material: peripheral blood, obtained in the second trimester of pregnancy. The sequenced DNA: TGTGCCAGCAGTGAGGCCTTTTACACTGAAGCTTTCTTT. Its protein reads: CASSEAFYTEAFF.